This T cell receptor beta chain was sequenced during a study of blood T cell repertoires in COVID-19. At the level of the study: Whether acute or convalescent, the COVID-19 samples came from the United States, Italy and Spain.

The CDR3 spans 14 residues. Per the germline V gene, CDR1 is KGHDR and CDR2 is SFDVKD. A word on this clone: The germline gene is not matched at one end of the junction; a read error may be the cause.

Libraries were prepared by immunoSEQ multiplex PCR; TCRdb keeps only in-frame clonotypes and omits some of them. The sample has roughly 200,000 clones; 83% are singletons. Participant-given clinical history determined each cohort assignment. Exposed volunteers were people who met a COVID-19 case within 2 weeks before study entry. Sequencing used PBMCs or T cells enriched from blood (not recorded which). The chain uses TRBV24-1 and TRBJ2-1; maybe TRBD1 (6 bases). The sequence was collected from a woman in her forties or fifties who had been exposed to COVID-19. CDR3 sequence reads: CATSDPTGTNGQFF. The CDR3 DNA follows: TGTGCCACCAGTGATCCTACAGGGACCAATGGGCAGTTCTTC.